The sequence of this T cell receptor beta chain was determined in a study of graft-versus-host responses after intestinal transplantation (dated by TCRdb to the early 2020s). To isolate intraepithelial and lamina propria lymphocytes from graft specimens, dithiothreitol, EDTA incubations and collagenase D digestion were used. The library was produced with the immunoSEQ multiplex PCR assay. Not all clones reach the TCRdb copy of this immuneACCESS table, which keeps in-frame sequences only. Checked studies attribute under half of the gap to unresolved V genes and leave the rest unexplained. This sample has approximately 750 clones in its table, and more than 75% of those were observed once. Together, the top ten hold around 21% of the sample. Source: ileum tissue, taken 22 days after intestinal transplant. These receptors were obtained from a human patient who received an intestinal transplant, so some T cells may come from the graft donor.

In this sample, this clone turned up once. The rearrangement links TRBV29-1 to TRBJ2-1; 8 bases map to TRBD2. V dropped 6 bases and J dropped 2; count of bases not matched to a gene: 3. Looked up from germline, CDR1 is SQVTM and CDR2 is ANQGSEA. This CDR3 has 13 residues. Here the CDR3 reads CSVLAETYNEQFF. The CDR3 DNA reads TGCAGCGTACTAGCGGAGACCTACAATGAGCAGTTCTTC.